This TCR beta chain originates from a study of cytomegalovirus exposure and HLA in healthy donors. General study results and limits: The listing of roughly 160 TCR beta chains classed them as cytomegalovirus-associated. Later analysis demonstrated an association between a missense DCLRE1C variant and TCR beta V- and J-gene trimming.

A word on this clone: Its cognate antigen is unknown.

Primers for the PCR totalled 60 Vbeta and 13 Jbeta. Sequenced by immunoSEQ multiplex PCR; TCRdb stores in-frame clones only, minus some. The repertoire has around 99,000 clones, around 80% of them found once; the top ten carry roughly 2.6%. This TCR was recovered from a man younger than 45 in good health and CMV-seropositive. The sample comprised PBMCs.

The CDR3 DNA follows: TGTGCCAGCAGACCGGAACAGGGGCGGCAGGGTGGCTACACCTTC. Amino acids: CASRPEQGRQGGYTF. The chain recombines TRBV6-4 with TRBJ1-2, with 7 nucleotides matching TRBD1. V lost 6 bases and J lost 7; bases outside the gene matches: 14. The germline V gene has CDR1 MRHNA and CDR2 SNTAGT. CDR3 size: 15 residues.